Below, 25 T cell receptor beta chains from the same sample are listed, as sequenced in a study of T cell changes during pregnancy in multiple sclerosis. Sequencing used immunoSEQ multiplex PCR; TCRdb keeps in-frame clones, though not all of them. The data hold about 52,000 clones, with 85% to 95% observed a single time. The sequenced sample was CD4+ T cells from peripheral blood mononuclear cells, obtained in the third trimester of pregnancy. These receptors were obtained from a female donor with multiple sclerosis, enrolled in a pregnancy study.

The chain is built from TRBV9 and TRBJ2-1, with 8 bases fitting TRBD2. This CDR3 is 15 amino acids long. Germline trimming cut 0 bases from V and 7 bases from J; bases unmatched to any gene: 6. Germline lookup yields CDR1 SGDLS and CDR2 YYNGEE. The CDR3 loop is CASSVGSGGSNEQFF. The CDR3 bases are TGTGCCAGCAGCGTAGGGTCGGGGGGGTCAAATGAGCAGTTCTTC.

This sequence joins TRBV6-5 and TRBJ2-5; 10 bases match TRBD1. Germline CDR1 MNHEY, CDR2 SVGAGI. The CDR3 covers 15 residues. V lost 5 bases, J lost 4 bases, and 7 bases stayed unmatched. CDR3 amino acids: CASSPGDRGAETQYF. The CDR3 DNA sequence: TGTGCCAGCAGTCCAGGGGACAGGGGTGCAGAGACCCAGTACTTC.

This clone has just one count. The chain links TRBV6-4 to TRBJ1-5; D might be TRBD1 (5 bases). From germline, CDR1 is MRHNA and CDR2 SNTAGT. V was shortened by 1 base and J by 4 bases, with 23 bases between the two germline ends. The CDR3 spans 19 residues. CDR3 protein: CASSDCLSGMPQANQPQHF. The CDR3 DNA reads TGTGCCAGCAGTGACTGTTTGTCAGGGATGCCCCAAGCGAATCAGCCCCAGCATTTT.

The rearrangement links TRBV11-3 to TRBJ1-2; D unresolved. Germline loops: CDR1 SGHNT, CDR2 YENEEA. CDR3 length: 13 residues. The germline V and J ends were trimmed by 5 bases and 4 bases, with 11 bases remaining between them. The CDR3 region is CASSRVGSYGYTF. The CDR3 bases are TGTGCCAGCAGCCGGGTAGGGAGCTATGGCTACACCTTC. The variable domain in full, completed from reference TRBV11-3 and TRBJ1-2, reads EAGVVQSPRYKIIEKKQPVAFWCNPISGHNTLYWYLQNLGQGPELLIRYENEEAVDDSQLPKDRFSAERLKGVDSTLKIQPAELGDSAVYLCASSRVGSYGYTFGSGTRLTVV.

The V gene is TRBV2, the J gene TRBJ1-6, with 9 bases fitting TRBD1. The CDR3 loop spans 16 amino acids. With V trimmed by 5 bases and J by 4 bases, 6 bases remained unmatched. Germline loops: CDR1 SNHLY, CDR2 FYNNEI. CDR3: CASSTPDRGYNSPLHF. DNA of the CDR3: TGTGCCAGCAGTACTCCGGACAGGGGTTATAATTCACCCCTCCACTTT. Looking up the rest from reference TRBV2 and TRBJ1-6 gives the full variable domain: EPEVTQTPSHQVTQMGQEVILRCVPISNHLYFYWYRQILGQKVEFLVSFYNNEISEKSEIFDDQFSVERPDGSNFTLKIRSTKLEDSAMYFCASSTPDRGYNSPLHFGNGTRLTVT.

The rearrangement links TRBV6-5 to TRBJ2-7, with 9 bases matching TRBD1. CDR3 length: 15 residues. Per germline, CDR1 MNHEY and CDR2 SVGAGI. J was trimmed by 3 bases and V by 2 bases; bases with no gene match: 5. The CDR3 DNA sequence: TGTGCCAGCAGTTACGGGGGACAGGGAAGCTACGAGCAGTACTTC. Protein sequence: CASSYGGQGSYEQYF.

The chain joins TRBV7-2 to TRBJ2-7, with 7 nucleotides matching TRBD2. Germline CDR1 SGHTA, CDR2 FQGNSA. J was trimmed by 5 bases and V by 4 bases; bases with no gene match: 14. This CDR3 contains 16 residues. The CDR3 here is CASSSSGVGSRHEQYF. In nucleotides, the CDR3 is TGTGCCAGCAGCTCAAGCGGGGTGGGGAGTAGGCACGAGCAGTACTTC.

This chain uses TRBV6-5 with TRBJ1-1; 11 nucleotides align to TRBD1. The V gene's germline CDR1 is MNHEY and CDR2 SVGAGI. The CDR3 totals 14 residues. The J segment lost 4 bases and the V segment lost 5 bases, leaving 3 bases of the junction unmatched. CDR3 nucleotide sequence: TGTGCCAGCAGTACCGGGACAGGGGGCACTGAAGCTTTCTTT. This encodes CASSTGTGGTEAFF.

V is TRBV5-4 and J is TRBJ2-3; TRBD2 matches 11 bases. CDR3 length: 17 residues. V shed 3 bases, J shed 1 base, and the junction held 7 bases outside the gene matches. Germline V gives CDR1 SGHNT, CDR2 YYREEE (reference sequence). The CDR3 region is CASSSHSGGAGTDTQYF. The DNA for the CDR3 is TGTGCCAGCAGCTCCCATAGCGGGGGGGCGGGCACAGATACGCAGTATTTT.

The table lists this clone with a few counts. The rearrangement links TRBV7-3 to TRBJ1-1; D remains unclear. Looked up from germline, CDR1 is SGHTA and CDR2 is FQGTGA. CDR3 length equals 13 residues. The V and J ends lost 5 bases and 1 base respectively, with 8 bases between them. The CDR3 DNA reads as TGTGCCAGCAGCCCATCAGGGAACACTGAAGCTTTCTTT. Translated, it gives CASSPSGNTEAFF.

V usage is TRBV19 and J usage is TRBJ1-4; TRBD1 might be the D (5 bases). V lost 3 bases, J lost 10 bases, and 15 bases lay in between. Germline V gene lookup returns CDR1 LNHDA and CDR2 SQIVND (reference sequence). This CDR3 region has 14 residues. CDR3 nucleotides: TGTGCCAGTAGTATGATTACCCAGGGAGGAAAACTGTTTTTT. It is translated as CASSMITQGGKLFF. The whole variable domain, remainder taken from reference TRBV19 and TRBJ1-4, is DGGITQSPKYLFRKEGQNVTLSCEQNLNHDAMYWYRQDPGQGLRLIYYSQIVNDFQKGDIAEGYSVSREKKESFPLTVTSAQKNPTAFYLCASSMITQGGKLFFGSGTQLSVL.

This clone appeared once. The chain joins TRBV7-8 to TRBJ1-2; 7 bases align to TRBD1. J lost 2 bases, V lost 5 bases, and 11 bases had no gene match. CDR1 and CDR2 (germline): SGHVS, FQNEAQ. The CDR3 length is 16 residues. This chain's CDR3 is CASSPKTGSQNYGYTF. The DNA for the CDR3 is TGTGCCAGCAGCCCTAAGACAGGGTCACAGAACTATGGCTACACCTTC.

The CDR3 DNA is TGTGCCAGCAGCTTAGCAGGTAGCGGGGCCTGGGATACGCAGTATTTT. It encodes CASSLAGSGAWDTQYF. The chain has TRBV7-6 and TRBJ2-3; 8 bases line up with TRBD2. V shed 0 bases, J shed 6 bases, and the junction held 8 bases outside the gene matches. CDR3 size: 16 residues. Germline V gene lookup returns CDR1 SGHVS and CDR2 FNYEAQ.

The V gene is TRBV4-3, the J gene TRBJ2-2; 15 bases are shared with TRBD2. CDR3 length: 17 amino acids. Trimming removed 4 bases from V and 4 bases from J; junction bases left unmatched: 4. The germline V gene has CDR1 LGHNA and CDR2 YSLEER. CDR3 region: CASSPGLAGGLTGELFF. CDR3 DNA: TGCGCCAGCAGCCCGGGACTAGCGGGGGGCCTCACCGGGGAGCTGTTTTTT.

The gene calls are TRBV29-1 and TRBJ2-7, with 10 positions matching TRBD1. CDR3 length: 12 amino acids. V dropped 6 bases and J dropped 7; count of bases not matched to a gene: 6. Germline CDR1 is SQVTM and CDR2 is ANQGSEA. CDR3 loop: CSVGDRGQEQYF. CDR3 DNA: TGCAGCGTAGGGGACAGGGGCCAAGAGCAGTACTTC.

The chain recombines TRBV7-2 with TRBJ2-3; TRBD2 matches 8 bases. This CDR3 has 16 amino acids. With V trimmed by 4 bases and J by 6 bases, 12 bases remained unmatched. Germline CDR1 and CDR2: SGHTA and FQGNSA. CDR3 residues: CASSSRVGGVLDTQYF. CDR3 DNA sequence: TGTGCCAGCAGCTCTAGGGTCGGGGGGGTGTTGGATACGCAGTATTTT.

This chain uses TRBV29-1 with TRBJ1-1; 11 bases fit TRBD1. The CDR3 consists of 12 residues. CDR1 SQVTM and CDR2 ANQGSEA come from the germline V gene. Trimming removed 5 bases from V and 11 bases from J; junction bases left unmatched: 7. The CDR3 is CSVSDRGLWAFF. The CDR3 nucleotides are TGCAGCGTTTCGGACAGGGGGCTTTGGGCTTTCTTT.

The rearrangement joins TRBV9 to TRBJ2-5; TRBD2 matches 8 bases. Germline lookup yields CDR1 SGDLS and CDR2 YYNGEE. V lost 0 bases and J lost 2; bases outside the gene matches: 6. The length of the CDR3 is 16 residues. CDR3 amino acids: CASSVGSGGPQETQYF. CDR3 sequence (DNA): TGTGCCAGCAGCGTAGGGTCGGGGGGGCCTCAAGAGACCCAGTACTTC.

This chain links TRBV6-1 with TRBJ1-3, with D perhaps matching TRBD1 (6 bases). The CDR3 loop spans 14 amino acids. The V gene's germline CDR1 is MNHNS and CDR2 SASEGT. V was pared by 6 bases and J by 0 bases, with 9 bases between. CDR3 DNA: TGTGCCAGCAGAGACAGGATCTCTGGAAACACCATATATTTT. This sequence encodes CASRDRISGNTIYF.

This sequence joins TRBV5-6 and TRBJ2-2, with a possible D match to TRBD1 (5 bases). CDR1 SGHDT and CDR2 YYEEEE come from the germline V gene. The CDR3 runs 16 residues. V was trimmed by 4 bases and J by 1 base, leaving 14 bases between them. Written as DNA, the CDR3 is TGTGCCAGCAGCCGCAGGGAAGCGAGGAACACCGGGGAGCTGTTTTTT. This codes for CASSRREARNTGELFF.

The V and J genes are TRBV7-3 and TRBJ2-3; 15 positions match TRBD2. The V gene end was trimmed by 5 bases and the J gene end by 3 bases; junction bases not matched to a gene: 6. The CDR3 is made up of 17 amino acids. CDR1 is SGHTA and CDR2 is FQGTGA in the germline V gene. This chain's CDR3 is CASSRLGLAGGTDTQYF. The CDR3 DNA sequence: TGTGCCAGCAGCCGCCTAGGACTAGCGGGGGGGACAGATACGCAGTATTTT.

This rearrangement joins TRBV19 to TRBJ1-4, with TRBD1 matching over 7 bases. The CDR3 is 16 residues long. Losses at the gene ends were 5 bases for V and 7 bases for J; bases not matched to a gene: 13. Germline CDR1 LNHDA, CDR2 SQIVND (reference sequence). In DNA, the CDR3 is TGTGCCAGTAGTCCCAGGACAGGAGGTATTGGTGAAAAACTGTTTTTT. Encoded protein: CASSPRTGGIGEKLFF.

The CDR3 bases are TGTGCCATCAGTGGACAGAGCCCCTCTGGAAACACCATATATTTT. This codes for CAISGQSPSGNTIYF. The chain joins TRBV10-3 to TRBJ1-3; TRBD1 is a possible D gene (5 bases). CDR1 and CDR2 (germline): ENHRY, SYGVKD. This CDR3 region has 15 residues. V was cut by 4 bases and J by 0 bases, with 10 bases left in between.

The chain combines TRBV5-6 with TRBJ2-1, with TRBD2 identical over 11 bases. CDR1 and CDR2 from the germline V gene are SGHDT and YYEEEE. CDR3 length equals 15 residues. V was pared by 2 bases and J by 6 bases, with 4 bases of the junction left unmatched. The CDR3: CASSFSGGALNEQFF. The CDR3, as DNA: TGTGCCAGCAGCTTTAGCGGGGGGGCCCTCAATGAGCAGTTCTTC.

This chain links TRBV7-9 with TRBJ2-1; weak D call: TRBD2 (6 bases). The CDR3 is made up of 12 amino acids. V was trimmed by 3 bases and J by 9 bases, leaving 9 bases between them. Germline loops: CDR1 SEHNR, CDR2 FQNEAQ (reference sequence). As DNA, the CDR3 is TGTGCCAGCAGCTTGGGACTGGGTGAGCAGTTCTTC. Its translation is CASSLGLGEQFF. The variable domain in full, with the rest retrieved from reference TRBV7-9 and TRBJ2-1, is DTGVSQNPRHKITKRGQNVTFRCDPISEHNRLYWYRQTLGQGPEFLTYFQNEAQLEKSRLLSDRFSAERPKGSFSTLEIQRTEQGDSAMYLCASSLGLGEQFFGPGTRLTVL.